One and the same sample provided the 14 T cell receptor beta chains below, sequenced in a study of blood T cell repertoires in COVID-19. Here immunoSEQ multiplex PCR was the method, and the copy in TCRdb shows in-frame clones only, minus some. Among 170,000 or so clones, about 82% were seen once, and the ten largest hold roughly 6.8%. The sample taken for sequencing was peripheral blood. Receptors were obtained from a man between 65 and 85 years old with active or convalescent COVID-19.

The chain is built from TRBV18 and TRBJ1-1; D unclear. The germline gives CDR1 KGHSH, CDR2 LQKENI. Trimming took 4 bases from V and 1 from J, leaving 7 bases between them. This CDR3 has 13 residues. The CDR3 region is CASSQRGNTEAFF. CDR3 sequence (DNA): TGTGCCAGCTCACAGAGAGGGAACACTGAAGCTTTCTTT. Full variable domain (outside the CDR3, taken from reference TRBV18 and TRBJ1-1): NAGVMQNPRHLVRRRGQEARLRCSPMKGHSHVYWYRQLPEEGLKFMVYLQKENIIDESGMPKERFSAEFPKEGPSILRIQQVVRGDSAAYFCASSQRGNTEAFFGQGTRLTVV.

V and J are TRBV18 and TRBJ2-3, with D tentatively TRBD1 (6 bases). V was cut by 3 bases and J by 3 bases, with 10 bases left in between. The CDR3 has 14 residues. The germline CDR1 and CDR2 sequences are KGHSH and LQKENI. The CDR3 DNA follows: TGTGCCAGCTCACCTCGTCAGGGGACAGATACGCAGTATTTT. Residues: CASSPRQGTDTQYF.

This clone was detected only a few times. CDR3 loop: CASSLGSRQGGYTF. In DNA form, the CDR3 reads TGCGCCAGCAGCTTGGGATCGAGACAGGGTGGCTACACCTTC. The chain is built from TRBV5-1 and TRBJ1-2, with 7 bases matching TRBD1. The germline V gene encodes CDR1 SGHRS and CDR2 YFSETQ. The ends lost 0 bases at V and 7 bases at J; junction bases unmatched: 6. This CDR3 has 14 residues.

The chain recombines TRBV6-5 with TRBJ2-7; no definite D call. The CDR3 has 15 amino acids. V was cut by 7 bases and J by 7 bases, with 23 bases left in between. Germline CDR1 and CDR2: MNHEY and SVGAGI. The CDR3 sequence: CASKSTLTTIGEQYF. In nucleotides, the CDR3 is TGTGCCAGCAAGTCGACGCTAACTACAATTGGGGAGCAGTACTTC.

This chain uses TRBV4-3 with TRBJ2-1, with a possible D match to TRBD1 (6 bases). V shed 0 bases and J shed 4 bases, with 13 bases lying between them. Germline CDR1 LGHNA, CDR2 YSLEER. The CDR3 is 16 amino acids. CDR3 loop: CASSQEARTEYNEQFF. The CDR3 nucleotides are TGCGCCAGCAGCCAAGAGGCCAGGACAGAATACAATGAGCAGTTCTTC.

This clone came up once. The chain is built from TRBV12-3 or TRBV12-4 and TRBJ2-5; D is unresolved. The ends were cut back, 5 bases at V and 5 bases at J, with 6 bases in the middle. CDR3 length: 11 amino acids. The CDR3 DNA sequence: TGTGCCAGCAGTCAGGTTGAGACCCAGTACTTC. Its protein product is CASSQVETQYF.

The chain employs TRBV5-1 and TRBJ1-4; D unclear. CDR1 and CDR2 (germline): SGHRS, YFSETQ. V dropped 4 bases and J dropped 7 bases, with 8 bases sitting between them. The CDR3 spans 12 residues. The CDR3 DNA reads TGCGCCAGCAGCCCTGAGGGTGAAAAACTGTTTTTT. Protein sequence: CASSPEGEKLFF.

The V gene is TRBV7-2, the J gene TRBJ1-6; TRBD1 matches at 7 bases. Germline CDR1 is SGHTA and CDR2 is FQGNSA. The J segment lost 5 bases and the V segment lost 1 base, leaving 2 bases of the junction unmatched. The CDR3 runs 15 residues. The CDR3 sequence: CASSLVGQNNSPLHF. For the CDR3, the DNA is TGTGCCAGCAGCTTAGTGGGACAGAATAATTCACCCCTCCACTTT.

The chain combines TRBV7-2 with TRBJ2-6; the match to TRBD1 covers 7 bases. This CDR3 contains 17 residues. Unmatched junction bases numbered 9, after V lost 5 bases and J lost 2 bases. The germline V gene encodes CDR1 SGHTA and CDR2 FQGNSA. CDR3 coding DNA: TGTGCCAGCAGCCAACGGGGCACAGGGGCTGGGGCCAACGTCCTGACTTTC. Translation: CASSQRGTGAGANVLTF.

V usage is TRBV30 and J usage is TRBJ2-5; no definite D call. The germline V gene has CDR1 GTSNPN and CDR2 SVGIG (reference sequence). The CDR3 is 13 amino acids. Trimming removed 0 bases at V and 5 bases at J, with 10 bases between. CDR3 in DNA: TGTGCCTGGAGTGTATCAGTTTCGGAGACCCAGTACTTC. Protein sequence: CAWSVSVSETQYF. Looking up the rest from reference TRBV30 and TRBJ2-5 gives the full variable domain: SQTIHQWPATLVQPVGSPLSLECTVEGTSNPNLYWYRQAAGRGLQLLFYSVGIGQISSEVPQNLSASRPQDRQFILSSKKLLLSDSGFYLCAWSVSVSETQYFGPGTRLLVL.

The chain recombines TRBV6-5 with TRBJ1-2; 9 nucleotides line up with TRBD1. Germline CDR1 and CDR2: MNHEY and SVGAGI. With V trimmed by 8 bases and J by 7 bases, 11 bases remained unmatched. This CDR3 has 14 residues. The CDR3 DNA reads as TGTGCCAGCCAAGCCCAAACAGGGGGCGGTGGCTACACCTTC. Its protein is CASQAQTGGGGYTF.

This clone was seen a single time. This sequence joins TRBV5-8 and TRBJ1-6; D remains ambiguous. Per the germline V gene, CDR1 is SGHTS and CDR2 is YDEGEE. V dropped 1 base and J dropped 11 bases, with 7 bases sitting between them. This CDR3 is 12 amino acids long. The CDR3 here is CASSLREAPLHF. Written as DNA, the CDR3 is TGTGCCAGCAGCTTGAGGGAGGCACCCCTCCACTTT.

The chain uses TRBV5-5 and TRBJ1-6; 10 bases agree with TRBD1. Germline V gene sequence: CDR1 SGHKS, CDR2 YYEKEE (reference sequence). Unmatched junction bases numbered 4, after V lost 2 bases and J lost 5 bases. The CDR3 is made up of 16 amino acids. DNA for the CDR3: TGTGCCAGCAGCTTCCGACAGGGGGCTAATAATTCACCCCTCCACTTT. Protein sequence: CASSFRQGANNSPLHF. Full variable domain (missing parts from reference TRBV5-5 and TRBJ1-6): DAGVTQSPTHLIKTRGQQVTLRCSPISGHKSVSWYQQVLGQGPQFIFQYYEKEERGRGNFPDRFSARQFPNYSSELNVNALLLGDSALYLCASSFRQGANNSPLHFGNGTRLTVT.

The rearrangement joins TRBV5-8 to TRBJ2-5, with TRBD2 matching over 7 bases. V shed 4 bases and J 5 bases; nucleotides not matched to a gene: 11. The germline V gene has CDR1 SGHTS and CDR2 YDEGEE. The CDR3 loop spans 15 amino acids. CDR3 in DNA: TGTGCCAGCAGCGGGGGGACTAATGGAGGGGAGACCCAGTACTTC. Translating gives CASSGGTNGGETQYF.